The 3 T cell receptor beta chains presented below share a single source sample, sequenced in a study of human T cells and chemical hapten exposure. As for time point: patch test 2, 6 weeks after DPC sensitization. Treatment of the sample: therapeutic diphenylcyclopropenone sensitization with weekly scalp DPC. TCRdb ran MiXCR on the RACE reads and lists one entry per CDR3 protein. Among roughly 380,000 distinct CDR3 sequences listed, about 6% were seen once. The material sequenced was whole blood, taken in connection with sensitization to the hapten diphenylcyclopropenone (DPC). The receptors originated from a woman younger than 30 with alopecia areata. Some clones in this sample may be carry-over from other donors' samples.

This clonotype was found a few times. CDR3 loop: CSVEKPMNTEAFF. CDR3 DNA sequence: TGCAGCGTTGAAAAACCGATGAACACTGAAGCTTTCTTT. The chain uses TRBV29-1 and TRBJ1-1; D uncertain. V lost 2 bases and J 0 bases, leaving 7 bases between the germline ends. Per the germline V gene, CDR1 is SQVTM and CDR2 is ANQGSEA. The CDR3 has 13 amino acids. The variable domain in full, completed from reference TRBV29-1 and TRBJ1-1, reads SAVISQKPSRDICQRGTSLTIQCQVDSQVTMMFWYRQQPGQSLTLIATANQGSEATYESGFVIDKFPISRPNLTFSTLTVSNMSPEDSSIYLCSVEKPMNTEAFFGQGTRLTVV.

The CDR3 DNA is TGTGCCAGCAGCCCCGATGTAGGCAGGGCTAATTCACCCCTCCACTTT. Translating gives CASSPDVGRANSPLHF. This chain links TRBV7-2 with TRBJ1-6; a weak D match, TRBD1 (5 bases). The ends were cut back, 5 bases at V and 6 bases at J, with 17 bases in the middle. This CDR3 contains 16 residues. The V gene's germline CDR1 is SGHTA and CDR2 FQGNSA.

This clonotype was recorded at least ten times. The chain joins TRBV4-2 to TRBJ1-5, with D perhaps matching TRBD1 (6 bases). The V end was cut by 2 bases, the J end by 0 bases, with 8 bases between. CDR1 is LGHNA, CDR2 YNFKEQ, per germline. The CDR3 has 15 residues. The CDR3 nucleotides are TGTGCCAGCAGCCAACACAGGGATAGCAATCAGCCCCAGCATTTT. Its protein product is CASSQHRDSNQPQHF.